The clone carrying this T cell receptor (beta chain) occurred a few times. Antigen specificity is unknown. The data are from a study of identical twins. Broader study findings: Insertions ran lower in abundant cord blood beta clonotypes, though not in memory repertoires.

All of the donors were Caucasians in good health. TCRdb ran MiXCR on the 5' RACE reads and lists one entry per CDR3 protein. The data show a few hundred thousand distinct CDR3 sequences, around 9.6% seen once. This sample was also put to use in a study of yellow fever vaccine responses in identical twins. According to that study: Twins reportedly had a vaccine T cell response that seemed partly convergent, partly personalized.

This TCR was sampled from a woman younger than 35 in good health. Sequenced material: PBMCs.

The CDR3 DNA sequence: TGTGCCAGCAGTCCGGTCCCGGGAGGCAATCAGCCCCAGCATTTT. Amino acids: CASSPVPGGNQPQHF. The genes are TRBV27 and TRBJ1-5; D not certain. Trimming shortened V by 5 bases and J by 2 bases, and 13 bases separated the two germline ends. Per the germline V gene, CDR1 is MNHEY and CDR2 is SMNVEV (reference sequence). The CDR3 consists of 15 residues.